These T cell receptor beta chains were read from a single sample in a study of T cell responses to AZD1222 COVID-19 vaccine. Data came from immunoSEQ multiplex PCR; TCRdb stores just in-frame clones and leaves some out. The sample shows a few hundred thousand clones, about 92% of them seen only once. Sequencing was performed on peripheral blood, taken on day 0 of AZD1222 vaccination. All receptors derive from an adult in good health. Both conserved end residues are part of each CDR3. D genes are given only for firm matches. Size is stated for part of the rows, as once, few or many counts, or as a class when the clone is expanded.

CDR3aa: CASSLRPQWGYEQYF
CDR3nt: TGTGCCAGCAGCTTACGACCCCAGTGGGGATACGAGCAGTACTTC
d_gene: .
v_gene: TRBV5-5
j_gene: TRBJ2-7
abundance: .

CDR3aa: CASNLAGVYNEQFF
CDR3nt: TGTGCCAGCAACCTAGCGGGGGTCTACAATGAGCAGTTCTTC
d_gene: TRBD2
v_gene: TRBV3-1/TRBV3-2
j_gene: TRBJ2-1
abundance: .

CDR3aa: CASTAPPGGDHNEQYF
CDR3nt: TGTGCCAGCACCGCCCCTCCAGGGGGCGACCACAACGAGCAGTACTTC
d_gene: TRBD1
v_gene: TRBV28
j_gene: TRBJ2-7
abundance: once

CDR3aa: CASSQQRNTEAFF
CDR3nt: TGCGCCAGCAGCCAGCAGAGGAACACTGAAGCTTTCTTT
d_gene: .
v_gene: TRBV4-3
j_gene: TRBJ1-1
abundance: .

CDR3aa: CASSQDEGDYGYTF
CDR3nt: TGCGCCAGCAGCCAAGACGAGGGGGACTATGGCTACACCTTC
d_gene: .
v_gene: TRBV4-1
j_gene: TRBJ1-2
abundance: .

CDR3aa: CASSVGGVNSPLHF
CDR3nt: TGTGCCAGCAGCGTAGGCGGGGTAAATTCACCCCTCCACTTT
d_gene: .
v_gene: TRBV9
j_gene: TRBJ1-6
abundance: .

CDR3aa: CASRGPGRGLPYEQYF
CDR3nt: TGTGCCAGCAGGGGTCCGGGACGGGGGCTGCCCTACGAGCAGTACTTC
d_gene: .
v_gene: TRBV28
j_gene: TRBJ2-7
abundance: .

CDR3aa: CASRRGQSWDEQYF
CDR3nt: TGTGCCAGCAGGAGGGGACAGAGTTGGGACGAGCAGTACTTC
d_gene: TRBD1
v_gene: TRBV6-5
j_gene: TRBJ2-7
abundance: .

CDR3aa: CATTPHGTDTQYF
CDR3nt: TGTGCCACCACCCCCCATGGCACAGATACGCAGTATTTT
d_gene: .
v_gene: TRBV2
j_gene: TRBJ2-3
abundance: .

CDR3aa: CATGASGYEQYF
CDR3nt: TGTGCCACAGGGGCTAGCGGCTACGAGCAGTACTTC
d_gene: .
v_gene: TRBV10-3
j_gene: TRBJ2-7
abundance: .

CDR3aa: CASSMGQALSGNTIYF
CDR3nt: TGTGCCAGTAGTATGGGACAGGCGCTCTCTGGAAACACCATATATTTT
d_gene: TRBD1
v_gene: TRBV19
j_gene: TRBJ1-3
abundance: .

CDR3aa: CASSSPIWRGGTDTQYF
CDR3nt: TGTGCCAGCAGCTCCCCGATTTGGCGGGGGGGCACAGATACGCAGTATTTT
d_gene: TRBD2
v_gene: TRBV7-6
j_gene: TRBJ2-3
abundance: .

CDR3aa: CASSYEFLGSYEQYF
CDR3nt: TGTGCCAGCAGTTATGAGTTTTTGGGCTCCTACGAGCAGTACTTC
d_gene: .
v_gene: TRBV6-9
j_gene: TRBJ2-7
abundance: .

CDR3aa: CASRGAGVSREQYF
CDR3nt: TGTGCCAGCCGGGGGGCAGGGGTATCGCGGGAGCAGTACTTC
d_gene: .
v_gene: TRBV7-9
j_gene: TRBJ2-7
abundance: .

CDR3aa: CASSYTRDPPGRQYF
CDR3nt: TGTGCCAGCAGTTACACTCGGGATCCACCGGGGAGGCAGTACTTC
d_gene: .
v_gene: TRBV6-5
j_gene: TRBJ2-7
abundance: .

CDR3aa: CASSDRVSNQPQHF
CDR3nt: TGTGCCAGCAGCGACAGGGTAAGCAATCAGCCCCAGCATTTT
d_gene: TRBD1
v_gene: TRBV2
j_gene: TRBJ1-5
abundance: .

CDR3aa: CASSPRTWRSNDEKLFF
CDR3nt: TGTGCCAGCTCACCGAGAACCTGGAGAAGTAACGATGAAAAACTGTTTTTT
d_gene: .
v_gene: TRBV18
j_gene: TRBJ1-4
abundance: .

CDR3aa: CASASGGRTGTYEQYF
CDR3nt: TGTGCCAGCGCATCCGGTGGTCGGACAGGCACCTACGAGCAGTACTTC
d_gene: TRBD1
v_gene: TRBV5-4
j_gene: TRBJ2-7
abundance: .

CDR3aa: CASSSRLAGGNEQFF
CDR3nt: TGTGCCAGCAGTTCCCGACTAGCGGGAGGGAATGAGCAGTTCTTC
d_gene: TRBD2
v_gene: TRBV6-5
j_gene: TRBJ2-1
abundance: .

CDR3aa: CASSLGGFVGKEAFF
CDR3nt: TGTGCCAGCAGCCTAGGGGGGTTTGTGGGGAAAGAAGCTTTCTTT
d_gene: .
v_gene: TRBV7-9
j_gene: TRBJ1-1
abundance: .

CDR3aa: CASSLSTGGNQPQHF
CDR3nt: TGTGCCAGCAGTTTATCGACAGGAGGCAATCAGCCCCAGCATTTT
d_gene: .
v_gene: TRBV27
j_gene: TRBJ1-5
abundance: once

CDR3aa: CASSQTGGAGNEQFF
CDR3nt: TGCGCCAGCAGCCAGACGGGAGGGGCGGGGAATGAGCAGTTCTTC
d_gene: TRBD2
v_gene: TRBV4-1
j_gene: TRBJ2-1
abundance: .

CDR3aa: CASSQDRTDRDSNYGYTF
CDR3nt: TGTGCCAGCAGCCAAGATCGTACTGACAGGGACTCAAACTATGGCTACACCTTC
d_gene: TRBD1
v_gene: TRBV14
j_gene: TRBJ1-2
abundance: .

CDR3aa: CASSSQIITRGGYYGYTF
CDR3nt: TGTGCCAGCAGCTCCCAAATTATAACCAGGGGAGGCTACTATGGCTACACCTTC
d_gene: .
v_gene: TRBV7-8
j_gene: TRBJ1-2
abundance: .

CDR3aa: CAWSGGRNQPQHF
CDR3nt: TGTGCCTGGAGTGGGGGCCGCAATCAGCCCCAGCATTTT
d_gene: .
v_gene: TRBV30
j_gene: TRBJ1-5
abundance: .

CDR3aa: CASSSPPSGADTQYF
CDR3nt: TGTGCCAGCAGTAGCCCCCCCAGCGGTGCCGATACGCAGTATTTT
d_gene: .
v_gene: TRBV28
j_gene: TRBJ2-3
abundance: .

CDR3aa: CASSVLRSDTDTQYF
CDR3nt: TGTGCCAGCAGCGTGCTACGCAGCGACACAGATACGCAGTATTTT
d_gene: .
v_gene: TRBV9
j_gene: TRBJ2-3
abundance: .

CDR3aa: CASTGYSNEKLFF
CDR3nt: TGCGCCAGCACAGGATACTCTAATGAAAAACTGTTTTTT
d_gene: .
v_gene: TRBV10-2
j_gene: TRBJ1-4
abundance: .

CDR3aa: CASSLENPGNTEAFF
CDR3nt: TGCGCCAGCAGCTTGGAGAACCCGGGGAACACTGAAGCTTTCTTT
d_gene: .
v_gene: TRBV5-1
j_gene: TRBJ1-1
abundance: .

CDR3aa: CASSFSPLSSAETQYF
CDR3nt: TGTGCCAGCAGTTTTAGCCCATTGAGCTCGGCGGAGACCCAGTACTTC
d_gene: .
v_gene: TRBV6-5
j_gene: TRBJ2-5
abundance: .

CDR3aa: CASSLLRRTEAFF
CDR3nt: TGTGCCAGCAGTTTACTCAGGCGCACTGAAGCTTTCTTT
d_gene: .
v_gene: TRBV27
j_gene: TRBJ1-1
abundance: .

CDR3aa: CASSKDLLEAFF
CDR3nt: TGTGCCAGCTCAAAGGATTTACTTGAAGCTTTCTTT
d_gene: .
v_gene: TRBV6-5
j_gene: TRBJ1-1
abundance: .

CDR3aa: CASRKDGNTGELFF
CDR3nt: TGTGCCAGCAGAAAGGACGGGAACACCGGGGAGCTGTTTTTT
d_gene: .
v_gene: TRBV6-5
j_gene: TRBJ2-2
abundance: .

CDR3aa: CASSFGAADSNYGYTF
CDR3nt: TGCGCCAGCAGCTTTGGGGCCGCAGATTCTAACTATGGCTACACCTTC
d_gene: .
v_gene: TRBV5-1
j_gene: TRBJ1-2
abundance: few

CDR3aa: CASRGEYGYTF
CDR3nt: TGCGCCAGCAGGGGAGAGTATGGCTACACCTTC
d_gene: .
v_gene: TRBV5-1
j_gene: TRBJ1-2
abundance: .

CDR3aa: CASSDSDRLLCTEAFF
CDR3nt: TGTGCCAGCAGTGACTCCGATAGATTGTTGTGCACTGAAGCTTTCTTT
d_gene: .
v_gene: TRBV6-4
j_gene: TRBJ1-1
abundance: .

CDR3aa: CASSWGTGPRDTQYF
CDR3nt: TGTGCCAGCAGCTGGGGGACAGGGCCGCGAGATACGCAGTATTTT
d_gene: TRBD1
v_gene: TRBV5-8
j_gene: TRBJ2-3
abundance: .

CDR3aa: CASSRPGLSYNSPLHF
CDR3nt: TGTGCCAGCAGTAGACCGGGACTCTCCTATAATTCACCCCTCCACTTT
d_gene: .
v_gene: TRBV28
j_gene: TRBJ1-6
abundance: .

CDR3aa: CSASALSAVTDTQYF
CDR3nt: TGCAGTGCTAGTGCCCTTAGTGCGGTCACAGATACGCAGTATTTT
d_gene: .
v_gene: TRBV20-1
j_gene: TRBJ2-3
abundance: .

CDR3aa: CASSQLGLAGQETQYF
CDR3nt: TGTGCCAGCAGCCAACTGGGACTAGCGGGCCAAGAGACCCAGTACTTC
d_gene: TRBD2
v_gene: TRBV7-2
j_gene: TRBJ2-5
abundance: .

CDR3aa: CASSSSPGGPQYNEQFF
CDR3nt: TGTGCCAGCAGCTCCTCTCCGGGAGGGCCCCAGTACAATGAGCAGTTCTTC
d_gene: TRBD2
v_gene: TRBV13
j_gene: TRBJ2-1
abundance: .

CDR3aa: CASSQGDRVTFF
CDR3nt: TGTGCCAGCAGCCAAGGGGACAGGGTGACTTTCTTT
d_gene: TRBD1
v_gene: TRBV3-1/TRBV3-2
j_gene: TRBJ1-1
abundance: .

CDR3aa: CASSLDREQFF
CDR3nt: TGTGCCAGCTCGCTGGACAGGGAGCAGTTCTTC
d_gene: TRBD1
v_gene: TRBV18
j_gene: TRBJ2-1
abundance: .

CDR3aa: CASSRQGGSQHF
CDR3nt: TGTGCCAGCAGTCGTCAGGGGGGCTCCCAGCATTTT
d_gene: TRBD1
v_gene: TRBV2
j_gene: TRBJ1-5
abundance: .

CDR3aa: CASSPLITGELFF
CDR3nt: TGTGCCAGCAGCCCCCTAATAACCGGGGAGCTGTTTTTT
d_gene: .
v_gene: TRBV14
j_gene: TRBJ2-2
abundance: .

CDR3aa: CATSRDRALQSGYTF
CDR3nt: TGTGCCACCAGCAGGGACAGGGCCCTTCAGTCTGGCTACACCTTC
d_gene: TRBD1
v_gene: TRBV15
j_gene: TRBJ1-2
abundance: few

CDR3aa: CASSFGQAGDTEAFF
CDR3nt: TGTGCCAGCAGTTTTGGGCAGGCCGGGGACACTGAAGCTTTCTTT
d_gene: .
v_gene: TRBV28
j_gene: TRBJ1-1
abundance: .

CDR3aa: CASSLVQQVNEQFF
CDR3nt: TGTGCCAGCAGCTTGGTGCAGCAAGTCAATGAGCAGTTCTTC
d_gene: .
v_gene: TRBV5-4
j_gene: TRBJ2-1
abundance: .

CDR3aa: CASSSGLANNEQFF
CDR3nt: TGTGCCAGCAGCTCGGGACTAGCGAACAATGAGCAGTTCTTC
d_gene: TRBD2
v_gene: TRBV11-2
j_gene: TRBJ2-1
abundance: .

CDR3aa: CASSPWRHSSYNEQFF
CDR3nt: TGTGCCAGCAGCCCCTGGAGGCACAGCTCCTACAATGAGCAGTTCTTC
d_gene: .
v_gene: TRBV7-9
j_gene: TRBJ2-1
abundance: once

CDR3aa: CSVGMRDGVRPQHF
CDR3nt: TGCAGCGTTGGTATGCGAGACGGCGTTAGGCCCCAGCATTTT
d_gene: .
v_gene: TRBV29-1
j_gene: TRBJ1-5
abundance: .

CDR3aa: CASSSHRQETQYF
CDR3nt: TGTGCCAGTAGTTCTCACCGACAAGAGACCCAGTACTTC
d_gene: .
v_gene: TRBV19
j_gene: TRBJ2-5
abundance: .

CDR3aa: CASSQDPGVGEYF
CDR3nt: TGTGCCAGCAGCCAAGATCCCGGGGTTGGGGAGTACTTC
d_gene: .
v_gene: TRBV3-1/TRBV3-2
j_gene: TRBJ2-7
abundance: .

CDR3aa: CSVPGPDASYTF
CDR3nt: TGCAGCGTCCCCGGTCCCGATGCGAGCTACACCTTC
d_gene: .
v_gene: TRBV29-1
j_gene: TRBJ1-2
abundance: .

CDR3aa: CASSLAGRGNTEAFF
CDR3nt: TGTGCCAGCAGCTTGGCTGGGCGGGGGAACACTGAAGCTTTCTTT
d_gene: .
v_gene: TRBV5-6
j_gene: TRBJ1-1
abundance: .

CDR3aa: CASSLPSSGNTIYF
CDR3nt: TGTGCCAGCAGTTTACCGAGCTCTGGAAACACCATATATTTT
d_gene: .
v_gene: TRBV28
j_gene: TRBJ1-3
abundance: .

CDR3aa: CASSPRIGPSGTGKYGYTF
CDR3nt: TGTGCCAGCAGCCCGCGTATCGGCCCGTCGGGAACAGGGAAGTATGGCTACACCTTC
d_gene: .
v_gene: TRBV7-8
j_gene: TRBJ1-2
abundance: .

CDR3aa: CATSRAPGTSNQPQHF
CDR3nt: TGTGCCACCAGCAGAGCCCCAGGGACCAGCAATCAGCCCCAGCATTTT
d_gene: .
v_gene: TRBV15
j_gene: TRBJ1-5
abundance: once

CDR3aa: CASSSHRGPSYEQYF
CDR3nt: TGTGCCAGCAGCTCCCACAGGGGACCATCCTACGAGCAGTACTTC
d_gene: TRBD1
v_gene: TRBV7-9
j_gene: TRBJ2-7
abundance: .

CDR3aa: CASSQDLSGAPEQYF
CDR3nt: TGCGCCAGCAGCCAAGATTTAAGTGGAGCACCCGAGCAGTACTTC
d_gene: .
v_gene: TRBV4-3
j_gene: TRBJ2-7
abundance: .